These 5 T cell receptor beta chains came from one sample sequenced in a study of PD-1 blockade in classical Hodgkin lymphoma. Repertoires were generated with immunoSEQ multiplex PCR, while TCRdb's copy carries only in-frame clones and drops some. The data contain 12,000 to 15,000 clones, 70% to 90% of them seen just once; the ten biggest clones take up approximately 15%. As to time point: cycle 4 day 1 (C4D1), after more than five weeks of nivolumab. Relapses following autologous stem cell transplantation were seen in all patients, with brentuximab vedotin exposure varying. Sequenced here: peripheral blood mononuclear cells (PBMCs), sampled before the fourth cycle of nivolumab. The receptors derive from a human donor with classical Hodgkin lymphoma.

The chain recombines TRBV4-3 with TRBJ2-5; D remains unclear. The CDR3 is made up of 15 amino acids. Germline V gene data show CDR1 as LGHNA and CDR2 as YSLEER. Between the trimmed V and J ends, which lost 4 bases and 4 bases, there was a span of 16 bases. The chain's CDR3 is CASSPRTETAETQYF. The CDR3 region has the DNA TGCGCCAGCAGCCCTAGGACGGAAACCGCAGAGACCCAGTACTTC.

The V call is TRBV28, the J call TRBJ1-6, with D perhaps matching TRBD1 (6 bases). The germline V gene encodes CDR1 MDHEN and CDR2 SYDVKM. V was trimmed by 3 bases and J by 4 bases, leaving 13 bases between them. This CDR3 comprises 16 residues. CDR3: CASSFLRTEYNSPLHF. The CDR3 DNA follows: TGTGCCAGCAGTTTCCTCCGGACAGAGTATAATTCACCCCTCCACTTT.

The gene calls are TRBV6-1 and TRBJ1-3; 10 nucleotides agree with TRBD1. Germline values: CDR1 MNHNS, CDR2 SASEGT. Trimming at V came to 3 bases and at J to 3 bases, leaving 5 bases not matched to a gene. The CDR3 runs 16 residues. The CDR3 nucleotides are TGTGCCAGCAGTGACCGGGACAGGGGATATGGAAACACCATATATTTT. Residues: CASSDRDRGYGNTIYF.

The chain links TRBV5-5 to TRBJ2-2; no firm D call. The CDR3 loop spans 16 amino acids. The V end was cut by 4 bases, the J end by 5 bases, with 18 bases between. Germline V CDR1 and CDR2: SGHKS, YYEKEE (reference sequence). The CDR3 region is CASSKYFTTGTGELFF. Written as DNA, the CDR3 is TGTGCCAGCAGCAAGTACTTCACGACGGGTACCGGGGAGCTGTTTTTT.

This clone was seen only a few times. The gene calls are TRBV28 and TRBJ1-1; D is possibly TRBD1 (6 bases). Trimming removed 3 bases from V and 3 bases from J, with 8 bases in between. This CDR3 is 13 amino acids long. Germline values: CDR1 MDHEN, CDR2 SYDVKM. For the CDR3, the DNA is TGTGCCAGCAGTTTGGACAGTTACACTGAAGCTTTCTTT. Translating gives CASSLDSYTEAFF.